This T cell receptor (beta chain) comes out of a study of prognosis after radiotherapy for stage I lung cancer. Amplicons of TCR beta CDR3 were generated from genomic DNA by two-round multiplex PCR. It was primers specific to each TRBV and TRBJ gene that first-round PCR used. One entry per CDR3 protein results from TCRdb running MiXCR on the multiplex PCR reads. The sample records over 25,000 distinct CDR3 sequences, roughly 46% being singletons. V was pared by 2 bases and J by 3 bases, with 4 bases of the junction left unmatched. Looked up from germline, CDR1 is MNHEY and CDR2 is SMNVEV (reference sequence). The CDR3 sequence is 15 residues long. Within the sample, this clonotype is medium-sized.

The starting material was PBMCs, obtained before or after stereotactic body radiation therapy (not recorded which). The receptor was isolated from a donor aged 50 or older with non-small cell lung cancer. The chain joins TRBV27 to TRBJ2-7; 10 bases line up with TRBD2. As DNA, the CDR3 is TGTGCCAGCAGTTTACTGCTAGCGGGGGTCTACGAGCAGTACTTC. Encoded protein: CASSLLLAGVYEQYF.